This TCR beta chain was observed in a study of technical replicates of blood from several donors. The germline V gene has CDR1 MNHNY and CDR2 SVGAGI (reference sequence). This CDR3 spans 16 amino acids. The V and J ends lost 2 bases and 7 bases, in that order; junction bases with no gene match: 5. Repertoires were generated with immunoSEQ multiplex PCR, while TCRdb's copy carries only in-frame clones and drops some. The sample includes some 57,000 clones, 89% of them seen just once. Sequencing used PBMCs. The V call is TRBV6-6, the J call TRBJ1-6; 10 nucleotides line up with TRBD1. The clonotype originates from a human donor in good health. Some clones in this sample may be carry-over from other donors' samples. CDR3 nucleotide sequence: TGTGCCAGCAGTTACAGCGACAGGGGGCCGAATTCACCCCTCCACTTT. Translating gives CASSYSDRGPNSPLHF.